The 21 T cell receptor beta chains in this list originate from one sample, sequenced in a study of control samples from healthy donors and cancer patients. This table comes from immunoSEQ multiplex PCR, and its TCRdb copy is limited to in-frame clones, with some not included. The table lists roughly 30,000 clones, 85% to 90% of them singletons. The sequenced sample was PBMCs. These receptors all stem from a woman between 35 and 50 years old with lung cancer.

The chain recombines TRBV13 with TRBJ1-2; D not certain. CDR1 and CDR2 from the germline V gene are PRHDT and FYEKMQ (reference sequence). This CDR3 region has 12 residues. The germline V and J ends were trimmed by 0 bases and 7 bases, with 6 bases remaining between them. The CDR3 reads CASSLGGRGYTF. Here the CDR3 DNA reads TGTGCCAGCAGCTTAGGTGGTCGTGGCTACACCTTC.

The table lists this clone with a few counts. One junction end does not reproduce the germline sequence, and a read error may be involved. The V and J genes are TRBV5-4 and TRBJ2-1; D perhaps matches TRBD2 (7 bases). The CDR3 sequence is 13 residues long. In germline, CDR1 is SGHNT, CDR2 YYREEE (reference sequence). CDR3: CASNLGGLNEQFF. CDR3 sequence (DNA): TGTGCCAGCAACTTGGGGGGGCTCAATGAGCAGTTCTTC.

The chain links TRBV7-2 to TRBJ2-5; tentatively, D is TRBD1 (6 bases). V lost 5 bases, J lost 3 bases, and 13 bases lay in between. The germline V gene encodes CDR1 SGHTA and CDR2 FQGNSA. The CDR3 is 14 amino acids. CDR3 sequence: CASSITGDKETQYF. In DNA form, the CDR3 reads TGTGCCAGCAGCATAACCGGGGACAAAGAGACCCAGTACTTC.

V and J are TRBV29-1 and TRBJ1-2; D is uncertain. Germline V gene sequence: CDR1 SQVTM, CDR2 ANQGSEA. This CDR3 comprises 12 residues. V lost 0 bases to trimming and J lost 4 bases, with 6 bases between them. CDR3 nucleotide sequence: TGCAGCGTTGAAGAACAGCTCTATGGCTACACCTTC. It yields the protein CSVEEQLYGYTF.

The chain links TRBV5-1 to TRBJ1-1; unclear D gene. Trimming shortened V by 4 bases and J by 6 bases, and 16 bases separated the two germline ends. The germline V gene encodes CDR1 SGHRS and CDR2 YFSETQ. CDR3 size: 14 residues. The CDR3 region is CASSGEVLGAEAFF. The CDR3 DNA sequence: TGCGCCAGCAGCGGGGAGGTCCTGGGAGCTGAAGCTTTCTTT.

The rearrangement uses TRBV6-6 and TRBJ1-3; D gene unclear. V gave up 5 bases and J gave up 4 bases, with 12 bases separating them. Germline V lookup: CDR1 MNHNY, CDR2 SVGAGI (reference sequence). The CDR3 covers 14 residues. DNA of the CDR3: TGTGCCAGCAGTACCTCCGGCGTCGGAAACACCATATATTTT. This sequence encodes CASSTSGVGNTIYF.

This clone turned up a few times. The genes are TRBV18 and TRBJ2-6; no clear D. Germline CDR1 KGHSH, CDR2 LQKENI. This CDR3 has 14 amino acids. The V and J ends lost 6 bases and 0 bases respectively, with 6 bases between them. CDR3 bases: TGTGCCAGCTCCGAGTTCTCTGGGGCCAACGTCCTGACTTTC. It yields the protein CASSEFSGANVLTF.

The chain joins TRBV2 to TRBJ2-2; possibly TRBD2 for D (5 bases). Per the germline V gene, CDR1 is SNHLY and CDR2 is FYNNEI. The CDR3 is 13 amino acids. Trimming took 8 bases from V and 9 from J, leaving 16 bases between them. This CDR3 reads CASGRDQGRELFF. CDR3 nucleotides: TGTGCCAGCGGGAGAGATCAAGGGAGGGAGCTGTTTTTT.

J is TRBJ1-1 and V is TRBV5-6; TRBD1 agrees at 7 bases. Trimming at V came to 1 base and at J to 6 bases, leaving 9 bases not matched to a gene. The CDR3 totals 15 residues. The germline V gene encodes CDR1 SGHDT and CDR2 YYEEEE. In nucleotides, the CDR3 is TGTGCCAGCAGCTTGTTACCGAGGGGGCAGTCTGAAGCTTTCTTT. Translation gives CASSLLPRGQSEAFF.

The chain employs TRBV19 and TRBJ2-3; 7 bases line up with TRBD1. Trimming removed 4 bases from V and 1 base from J; junction bases left unmatched: 2. This CDR3 spans 14 amino acids. Germline V lookup: CDR1 LNHDA, CDR2 SQIVND (reference sequence). The CDR3 region is CASSTTGGTDTQYF. The CDR3 DNA sequence: TGTGCCAGTAGTACTACAGGGGGCACAGATACGCAGTATTTT.

This chain joins TRBV2 and TRBJ1-1; D is unresolved. V lost 2 bases and J 1 base, leaving 11 bases between the germline ends. In germline, CDR1 is SNHLY, CDR2 FYNNEI. This CDR3 spans 15 amino acids. The CDR3 DNA reads TGTGCCAGCAGTGAACCAGGTTGGGCGAACACTGAAGCTTTCTTT. This sequence encodes CASSEPGWANTEAFF.

This clone was counted only a few times. The chain carries TRBV7-8 and TRBJ2-7, with D hard to call. The germline CDR1 and CDR2 sequences are SGHVS and FQNEAQ. Deletions cut 3 bases from V and 0 bases from J, with 6 bases between. The CDR3 length is 13 residues. This CDR3 reads CASSFRVSYEQYF. The CDR3 region has the DNA TGTGCCAGCAGCTTTCGGGTCTCCTACGAGCAGTACTTC.

The chain joins TRBV19 to TRBJ1-6, with D perhaps matching TRBD1 (6 bases). Trimming shortened V by 5 bases and J by 2 bases, and 13 bases separated the two germline ends. CDR1 and CDR2 from the germline V gene are LNHDA and SQIVND (reference sequence). CDR3 length equals 16 residues. The CDR3 loop reads CASSFTGYTYNSPLHF. The CDR3 DNA follows: TGTGCCAGTAGTTTCACAGGGTATACCTATAATTCACCCCTCCACTTT.

The chain is built from TRBV12-3 or TRBV12-4 and TRBJ1-6; 7 bases match TRBD1. The length of the CDR3 is 13 residues. The J segment lost 7 bases and the V segment lost 5 bases, leaving 2 bases of the junction unmatched. CDR3 sequence reads: CASSPGQNSPLHF. DNA for the CDR3: TGTGCCAGCAGTCCGGGACAGAATTCACCCCTCCACTTT.

On this clone: Mismatch with germline at one junction end may stem from a read error. The genes are TRBV18 and TRBJ1-4; unclear D gene. The CDR3 has 13 amino acids. The germline V gene has CDR1 KGHSH and CDR2 LQKENI. DNA of the CDR3: TGTGCCAGCTCACCACAGCTTAATCAAAAACTGTTTTTT. Its protein is CASSPQLNQKLFF.

The V gene is TRBV3-1 (or the pseudogene TRBV3-2), the J gene TRBJ2-2; D is uncertain. Per germline, CDR1 LGHDT and CDR2 YNNKEL (reference sequence). CDR3 length equals 16 residues. Trimming pared 8 bases from V and 3 bases from J, leaving 19 bases between. The CDR3: CASGKSSIFYTGELFF. The CDR3 DNA reads TGTGCCAGCGGAAAGAGTTCGATCTTCTACACCGGGGAGCTGTTTTTT.

This sequence joins TRBV6-5 and TRBJ1-1, with D possibly TRBD1 on 6 matching bases. The germline gives CDR1 MNHEY, CDR2 SVGAGI. V dropped 6 bases and J dropped 4 bases, with 12 bases sitting between them. This CDR3 has 13 amino acids. The CDR3 DNA follows: TGTGCCAGCAGCCCAGGGGAATCCACTGAAGCTTTCTTT. It codes for CASSPGESTEAFF.

V and J are TRBV6-1 and TRBJ1-3, with no clear D. In germline, CDR1 is MNHNS, CDR2 SASEGT. The germline V and J ends were trimmed by 3 bases and 3 bases, with 6 bases remaining between them. The CDR3 loop spans 13 amino acids. The CDR3 DNA is TGTGCCAGCAGTGACAGCGGTGGAAACACCATATATTTT. Its protein product is CASSDSGGNTIYF.

V is TRBV2 and J is TRBJ2-5, with a tentative D call TRBD1 (5 bases). This CDR3 is 11 amino acids long. Trimming removed 8 bases from V and 5 bases from J, with 9 bases in between. Germline-derived CDR1 and CDR2 are SNHLY and FYNNEI. CDR3 sequence (DNA): TGTGCCAGCGGGGCAGGGGAGACCCAGTACTTC. Its translation: CASGAGETQYF.

CDR3 nucleotide sequence: TGCGCCAGCAGCTTCACTAGCGGGGGGGTGAACACCGGGGAGCTGTTTTTT. It translates to CASSFTSGGVNTGELFF. The chain employs TRBV5-1 and TRBJ2-2, with 13 bases lining up with TRBD2. The CDR3 sequence is 17 residues long. Germline CDR1 SGHRS, CDR2 YFSETQ. V shed 2 bases and J 1 base; nucleotides not matched to a gene: 2.

The chain uses TRBV10-3 and TRBJ1-4; D is unresolved. V gave up 2 bases and J gave up 7 bases, with 2 bases separating them. The CDR3 covers 11 residues. Germline CDR1 reads ENHRY; CDR2 reads SYGVKD. CDR3 sequence: CAISEGEKLFF. In DNA, the CDR3 is TGTGCCATCAGTGAGGGTGAAAAACTGTTTTTT.